This is a list of T cell receptor beta chains from one sample in a study of neoadjuvant nivolumab and ipilimumab in lung cancer. TCRdb's table, derived via immunoSEQ multiplex PCR, lists solely in-frame clones and lacks some. The sample lists 25,000 to 30,000 clones, 75% to 85% occurring once. The starting material was tumor tissue, obtained after neoadjuvant nivolumab, alone or with ipilimumab, at or shortly before surgery. The receptors originated from an adult with non-small cell lung cancer. CDR3s include the opening cysteine and the closing phenylalanine or tryptophan. A D gene is named only where the DNA matches it firmly. For some rows the clone size is stated as once, few or many, or as a class when expanded; others skip it.

d_call cdr3_length j_call v_call clone_size cdr3_aa cdr3_nt
- 15 TRBJ2-1 TRBV19 - CASSMEPSVYNEQFF TGTGCCAGTAGTATGGAACCTAGCGTCTACAATGAGCAGTTCTTC
TRBD2 14 TRBJ2-3 TRBV5-1 - CASSLTSGTDTQYF TGCGCCAGCAGCTTAACTAGCGGCACAGATACGCAGTATTTT
TRBD2 15 TRBJ2-7 TRBV10-3 - CAIRGEAGVVYEQYF TGTGCCATCAGGGGAGAGGCGGGAGTGGTCTACGAGCAGTACTTC
- 15 TRBJ1-6 TRBV2 once CASSVTFQYNSPLHF TGTGCCAGCAGCGTGACATTCCAATATAATTCACCCCTCCACTTT
TRBD1 16 TRBJ2-3 TRBV30 - CAWSGGTGARTDTQYF TGTGCCTGGAGTGGGGGGACAGGGGCCCGCACAGATACGCAGTATTTT
- 15 TRBJ1-2 TRBV6-5 - CASSYSILGGYGYTF TGTGCCAGCAGTTACTCGATATTGGGAGGCTATGGCTACACCTTC
- 15 TRBJ1-5 TRBV5-5 - CASSLDGGTNQPQHF TGTGCCAGCAGCTTGGATGGGGGCACCAATCAGCCCCAGCATTTT
- 14 TRBJ1-2 TRBV5-1 - CASSLADEDYGYTF TGCGCCAGCAGCTTGGCCGATGAGGACTATGGCTACACCTTC
- 14 TRBJ2-1 TRBV11-2 once CASSDGQKVNEQFF TGTGCCAGCAGCGACGGACAGAAAGTTAATGAGCAGTTCTTC
- 12 TRBJ2-2 TRBV5-8 few CASSLYIGELFF TGTGCCAGCAGCTTGTATATCGGGGAGCTGTTTTTT
- 15 TRBJ2-5 TRBV18 - CASSPDYLSKETQYF TGTGCCAGCTCACCGGACTACCTTAGTAAAGAGACCCAGTACTTC
TRBD1 14 TRBJ1-2 TRBV6-1 - CASIRDRGPYGYTF TGTGCCAGCATTCGAGACAGGGGACCCTATGGCTACACCTTC
- 14 TRBJ2-3 TRBV7-2 - CASSPGGFTDTQYF TGTGCCAGCAGTCCAGGGGGGTTCACAGATACGCAGTATTTT
- 14 TRBJ2-2 TRBV7-9 - CASRPIANTGELFF TGTGCCAGCCGCCCGATAGCGAACACCGGGGAGCTGTTTTTT
- 15 TRBJ1-4 TRBV7-6 - CASSPTGTTNEKLFF TGTGCCAGCAGCCCGACCGGGACAACTAATGAAAAACTGTTTTTT
- 13 TRBJ1-2 TRBV29-1 - CSVVKGLGYGYTF TGCAGCGTTGTAAAGGGACTGGGCTATGGCTACACCTTC
TRBD1 14 TRBJ2-5 TRBV9 - CASSEGQLLETQYF TGTGCCAGCAGCGAGGGACAGCTACTAGAGACCCAGTACTTC
TRBD1 14 TRBJ2-7 TRBV5-1 - CASSPGTGIDEQYF TGCGCCAGCAGCCCCGGGACAGGGATCGACGAGCAGTACTTC
- 14 TRBJ2-7 TRBV5-1 few CASSLMASTYEQYF TGCGCCAGCAGCTTGATGGCCAGTACCTACGAGCAGTACTTC